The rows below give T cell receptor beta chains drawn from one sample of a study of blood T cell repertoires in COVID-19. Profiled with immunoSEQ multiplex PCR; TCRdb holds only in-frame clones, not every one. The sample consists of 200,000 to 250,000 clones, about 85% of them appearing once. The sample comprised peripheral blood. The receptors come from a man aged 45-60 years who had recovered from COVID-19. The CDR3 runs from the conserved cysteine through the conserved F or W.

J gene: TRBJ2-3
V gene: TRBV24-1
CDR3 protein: CATSSPRGLNTQYF

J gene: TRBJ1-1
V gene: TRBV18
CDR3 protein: CASSLTRTGGKDTEAFF

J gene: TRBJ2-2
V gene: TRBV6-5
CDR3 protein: CASSLVRAPGELFF

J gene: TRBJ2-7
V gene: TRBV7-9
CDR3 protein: CASSLGGLAYEQYF

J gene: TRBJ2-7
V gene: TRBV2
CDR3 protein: CASSMGRAYEQYF

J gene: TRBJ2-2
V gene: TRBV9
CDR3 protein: CASSSEKGLAGVYDTGELFF

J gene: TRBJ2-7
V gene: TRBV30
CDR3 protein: CAWSRGAGEQYF

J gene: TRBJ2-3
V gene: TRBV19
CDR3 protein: CASSIYGDTQYF

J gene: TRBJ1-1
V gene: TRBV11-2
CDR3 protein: CASSLVRGNTEAFF

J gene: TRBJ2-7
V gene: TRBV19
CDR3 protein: CASSPGTSSYEQYF

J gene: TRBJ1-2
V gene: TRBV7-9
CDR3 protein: CASSSAGVPFYGYTF

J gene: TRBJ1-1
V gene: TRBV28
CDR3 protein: CASSFGGGWTEAFF

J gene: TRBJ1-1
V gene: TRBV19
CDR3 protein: CASSIDGGNMNTEAFF

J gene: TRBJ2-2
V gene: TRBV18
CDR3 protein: CASSPRQAGTGELFF

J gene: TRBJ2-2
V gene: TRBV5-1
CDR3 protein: CASSLGALLTGELFF

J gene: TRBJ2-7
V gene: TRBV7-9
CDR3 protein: CASRLTSGYEQYF

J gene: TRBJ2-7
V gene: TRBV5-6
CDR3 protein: CASSFGGSALREQYF

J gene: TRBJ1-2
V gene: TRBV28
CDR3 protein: CASSLPGTGANYGYTF

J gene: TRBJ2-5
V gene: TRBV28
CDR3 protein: CASIFSGGETQYF

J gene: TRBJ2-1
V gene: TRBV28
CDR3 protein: CASSLNSGRSGEQFF

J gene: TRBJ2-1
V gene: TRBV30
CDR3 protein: CAGIDRGRSNEQFF

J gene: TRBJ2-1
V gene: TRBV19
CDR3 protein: CASSSWTSGGYNEQFF

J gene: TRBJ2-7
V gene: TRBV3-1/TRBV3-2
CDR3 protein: CASSLRLEVYEQYF

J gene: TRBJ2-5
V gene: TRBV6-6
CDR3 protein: CASRTLAGGQETQYF

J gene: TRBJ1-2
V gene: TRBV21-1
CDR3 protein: CARSGVGYTF

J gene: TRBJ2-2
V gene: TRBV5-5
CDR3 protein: CASSLDPGPGELFF

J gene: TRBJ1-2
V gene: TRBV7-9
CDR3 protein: CASSFQGRKDYGYTF

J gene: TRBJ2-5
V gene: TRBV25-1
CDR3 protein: CASSPYRQAKGQETQYF